Included here is one TCR beta chain sequence, with context. The source of the sample is a study of control samples from healthy donors and cancer patients. This CDR3 contains 15 residues. V was cut by 3 bases and J by 7 bases, with 16 bases left in between. Per germline, CDR1 SGDLS and CDR2 YYNGEE. Sequencing used immunoSEQ multiplex PCR; TCRdb keeps in-frame clones, though not all of them. The sample yields some 120,000 clones, around 87% seen once. The gene calls are TRBV9 and TRBJ1-4; D call uncertain. The material sequenced was PBMCs. The clonotype originates from a woman between 45 and 65 years old with colorectal cancer. The CDR3 sequence is CASSAVAGFGEKLFF. The DNA of the CDR3 is TGTGCCAGCAGCGCAGTTGCGGGTTTTGGTGAAAAACTGTTTTTT.